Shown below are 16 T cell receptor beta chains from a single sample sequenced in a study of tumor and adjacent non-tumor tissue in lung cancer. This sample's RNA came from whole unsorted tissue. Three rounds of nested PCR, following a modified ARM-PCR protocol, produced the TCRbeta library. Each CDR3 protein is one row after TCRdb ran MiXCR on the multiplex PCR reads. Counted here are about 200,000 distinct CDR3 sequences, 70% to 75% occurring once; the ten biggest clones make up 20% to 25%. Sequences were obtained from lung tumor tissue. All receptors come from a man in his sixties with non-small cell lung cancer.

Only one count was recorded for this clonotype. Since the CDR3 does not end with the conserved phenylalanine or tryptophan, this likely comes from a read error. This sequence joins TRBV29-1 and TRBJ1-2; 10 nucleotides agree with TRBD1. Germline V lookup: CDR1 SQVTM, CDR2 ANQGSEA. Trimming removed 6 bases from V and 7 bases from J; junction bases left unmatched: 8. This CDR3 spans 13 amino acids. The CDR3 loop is CSVADRGRIGYTI. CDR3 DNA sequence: TGCAGCGTGGCAGACAGGGGGCGGATTGGCTACACCATC.

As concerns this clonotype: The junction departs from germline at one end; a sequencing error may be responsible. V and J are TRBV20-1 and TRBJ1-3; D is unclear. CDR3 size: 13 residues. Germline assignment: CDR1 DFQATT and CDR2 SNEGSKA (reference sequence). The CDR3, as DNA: TGCAGTGTTAGAGATCGGAGAGGAAACACCATATATTTT. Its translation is CSVRDRRGNTIYF.

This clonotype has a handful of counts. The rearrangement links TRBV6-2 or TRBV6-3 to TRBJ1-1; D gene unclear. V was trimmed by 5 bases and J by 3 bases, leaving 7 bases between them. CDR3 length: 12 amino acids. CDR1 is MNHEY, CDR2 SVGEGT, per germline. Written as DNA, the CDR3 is TGTGCCAGCAGTACCGCTTACACTGAAGCTTTCTTT. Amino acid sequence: CASSTAYTEAFF.

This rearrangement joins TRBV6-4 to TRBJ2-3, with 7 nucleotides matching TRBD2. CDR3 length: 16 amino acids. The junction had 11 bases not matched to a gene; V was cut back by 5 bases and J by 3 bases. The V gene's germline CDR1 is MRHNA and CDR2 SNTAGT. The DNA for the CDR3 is TGTGCCAGCAGTCCCGAGGGAGGGCTTGCGACAGATACGCAGTATTTT. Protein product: CASSPEGGLATDTQYF.

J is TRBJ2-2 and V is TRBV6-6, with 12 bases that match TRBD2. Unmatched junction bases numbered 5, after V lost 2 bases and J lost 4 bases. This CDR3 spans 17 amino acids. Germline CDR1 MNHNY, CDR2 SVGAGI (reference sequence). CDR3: CASSYAMTSGSTGELFF. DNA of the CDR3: TGTGCCAGCAGTTACGCGATGACTAGCGGGAGCACCGGGGAGCTGTTTTTT.

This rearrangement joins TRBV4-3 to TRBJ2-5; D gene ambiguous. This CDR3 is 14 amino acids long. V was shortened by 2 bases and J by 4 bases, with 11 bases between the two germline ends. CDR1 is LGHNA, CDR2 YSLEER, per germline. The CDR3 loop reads CASSQQAQGETQYF. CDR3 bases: TGCGCCAGCAGCCAACAAGCCCAAGGAGAGACCCAGTACTTC.

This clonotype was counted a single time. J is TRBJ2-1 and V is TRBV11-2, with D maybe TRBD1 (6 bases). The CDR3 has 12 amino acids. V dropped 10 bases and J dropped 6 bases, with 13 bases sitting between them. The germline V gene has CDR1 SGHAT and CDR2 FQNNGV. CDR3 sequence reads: CANRLGGNEQFF. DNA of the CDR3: TGTGCCAACAGATTAGGGGGCAATGAGCAGTTCTTC.

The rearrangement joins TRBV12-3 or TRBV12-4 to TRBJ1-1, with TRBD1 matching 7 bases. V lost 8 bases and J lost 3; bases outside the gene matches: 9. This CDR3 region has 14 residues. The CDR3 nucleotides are TGTGCCAGCGGCCCCCGACAGGGCCACACTGAAGCTTTCTTT. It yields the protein CASGPRQGHTEAFF.

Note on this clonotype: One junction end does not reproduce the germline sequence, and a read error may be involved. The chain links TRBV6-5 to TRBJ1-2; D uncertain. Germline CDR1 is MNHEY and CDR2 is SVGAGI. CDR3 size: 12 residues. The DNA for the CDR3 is TGTGCCATCAGTCTAGACTGGTATGGTTACACCTTC. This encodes CAISLDWYGYTF.

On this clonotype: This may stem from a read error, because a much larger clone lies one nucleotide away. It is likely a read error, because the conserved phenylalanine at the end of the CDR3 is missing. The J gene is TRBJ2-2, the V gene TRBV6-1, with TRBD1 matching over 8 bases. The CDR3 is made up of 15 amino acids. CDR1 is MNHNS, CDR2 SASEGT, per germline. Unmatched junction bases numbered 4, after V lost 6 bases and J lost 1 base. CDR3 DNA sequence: TGTGCCAGCAGCAATGGACAGGGGAACACCGGGGAGCTGTTTATT. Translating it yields CASSNGQGNTGELFI.

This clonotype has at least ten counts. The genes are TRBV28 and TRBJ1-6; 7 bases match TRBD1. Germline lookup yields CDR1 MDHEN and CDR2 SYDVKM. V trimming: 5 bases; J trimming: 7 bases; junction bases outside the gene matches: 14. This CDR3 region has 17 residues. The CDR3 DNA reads TGTGCCAGCAGTCTACCGGGACAGAGATTCTCCAATTCACCCCTCCACTTT. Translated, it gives CASSLPGQRFSNSPLHF.

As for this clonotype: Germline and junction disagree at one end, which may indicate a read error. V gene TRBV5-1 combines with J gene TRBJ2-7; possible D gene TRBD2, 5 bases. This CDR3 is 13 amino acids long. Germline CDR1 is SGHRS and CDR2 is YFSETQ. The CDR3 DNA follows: TGTGCCAGCAGCTCCGGGGTTACGAGGGAGCAGTACTTC. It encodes CASSSGVTREQYF.

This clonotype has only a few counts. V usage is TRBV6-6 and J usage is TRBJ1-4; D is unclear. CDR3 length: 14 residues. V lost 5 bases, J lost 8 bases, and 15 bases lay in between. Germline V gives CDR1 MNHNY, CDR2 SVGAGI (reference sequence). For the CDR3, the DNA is TGTGCCAGCAGTCGCTCGGGGAGGAGCGAAAAACTGTTTTTT. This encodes CASSRSGRSEKLFF.

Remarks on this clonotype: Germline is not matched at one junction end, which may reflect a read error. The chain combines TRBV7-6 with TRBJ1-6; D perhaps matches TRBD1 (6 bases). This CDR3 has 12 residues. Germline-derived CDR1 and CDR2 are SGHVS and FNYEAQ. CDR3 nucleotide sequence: TGTGTCAGCAGTACAGGGAATTCACCCCTCCACTTT. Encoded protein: CVSSTGNSPLHF.

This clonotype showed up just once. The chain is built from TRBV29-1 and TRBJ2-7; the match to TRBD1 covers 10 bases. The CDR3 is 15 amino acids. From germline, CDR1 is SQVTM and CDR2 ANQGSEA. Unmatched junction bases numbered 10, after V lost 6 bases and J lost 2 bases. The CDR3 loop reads CSVGIGGTGAYEQYF. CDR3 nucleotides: TGCAGCGTCGGAATAGGGGGGACAGGGGCCTACGAGCAGTACTTC.

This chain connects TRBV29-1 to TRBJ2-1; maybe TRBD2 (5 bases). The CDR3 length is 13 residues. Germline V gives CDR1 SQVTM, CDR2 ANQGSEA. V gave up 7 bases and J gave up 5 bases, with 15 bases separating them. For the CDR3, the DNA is TGCAGCGACTCCGCGGACTTACACAATGAGCAGTTCTTC. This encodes CSDSADLHNEQFF.